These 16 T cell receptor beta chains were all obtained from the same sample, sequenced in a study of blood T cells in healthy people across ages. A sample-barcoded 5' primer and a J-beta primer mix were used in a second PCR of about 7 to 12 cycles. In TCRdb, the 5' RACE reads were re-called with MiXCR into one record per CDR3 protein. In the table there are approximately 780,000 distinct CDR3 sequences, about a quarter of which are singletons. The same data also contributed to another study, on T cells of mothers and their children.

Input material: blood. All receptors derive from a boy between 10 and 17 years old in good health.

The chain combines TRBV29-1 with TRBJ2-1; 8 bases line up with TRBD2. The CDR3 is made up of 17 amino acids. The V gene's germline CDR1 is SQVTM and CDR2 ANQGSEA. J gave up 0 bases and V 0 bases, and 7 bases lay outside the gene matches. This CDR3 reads CSVEDPLTSGSYNEQFF. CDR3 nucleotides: TGCAGCGTTGAAGACCCTCTTACTAGCGGCTCCTACAATGAGCAGTTCTTC.

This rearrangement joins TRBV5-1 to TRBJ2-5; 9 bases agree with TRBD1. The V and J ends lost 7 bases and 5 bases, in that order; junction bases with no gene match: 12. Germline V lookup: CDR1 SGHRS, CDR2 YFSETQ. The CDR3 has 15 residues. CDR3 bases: TGCGCCAGCGGCTCGGACAGGGGTCTTAGGGAGACCCAGTACTTC. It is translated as CASGSDRGLRETQYF.

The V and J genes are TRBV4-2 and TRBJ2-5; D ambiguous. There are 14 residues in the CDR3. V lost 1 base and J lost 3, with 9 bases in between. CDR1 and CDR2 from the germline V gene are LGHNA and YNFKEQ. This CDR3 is CASSQAGREETQYF. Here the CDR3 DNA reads TGTGCCAGCAGCCAAGCTGGCCGAGAAGAGACCCAGTACTTC.

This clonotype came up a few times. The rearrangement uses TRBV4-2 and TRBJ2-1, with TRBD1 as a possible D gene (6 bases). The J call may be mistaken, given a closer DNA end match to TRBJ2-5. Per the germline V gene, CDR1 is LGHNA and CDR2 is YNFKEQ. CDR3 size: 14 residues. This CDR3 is CASSQAGERGTQYF. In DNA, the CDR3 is TGTGCCAGCAGCCAAGCAGGGGAGCGAGGGACCCAGTACTTC.

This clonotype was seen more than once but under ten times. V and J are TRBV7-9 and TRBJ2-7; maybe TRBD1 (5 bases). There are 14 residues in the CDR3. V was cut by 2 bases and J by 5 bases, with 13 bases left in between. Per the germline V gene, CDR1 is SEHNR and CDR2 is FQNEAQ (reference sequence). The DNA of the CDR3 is TGTGCCAGCAGCTTAAACCAGGGTCTCGACGAGCAGTACTTC. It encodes CASSLNQGLDEQYF.

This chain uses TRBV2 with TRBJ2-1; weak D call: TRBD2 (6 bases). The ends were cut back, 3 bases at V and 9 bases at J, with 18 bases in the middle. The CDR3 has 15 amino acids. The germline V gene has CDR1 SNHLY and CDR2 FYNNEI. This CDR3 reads CASSEAGHLGGEQFF. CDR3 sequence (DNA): TGTGCCAGCAGTGAGGCAGGTCACCTGGGGGGTGAGCAGTTCTTC.

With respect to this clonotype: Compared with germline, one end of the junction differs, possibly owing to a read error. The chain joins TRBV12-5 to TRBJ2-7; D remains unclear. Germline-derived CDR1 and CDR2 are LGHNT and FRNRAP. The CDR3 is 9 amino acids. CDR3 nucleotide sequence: TGTGCTAGTGGTTTGCCCATAAACTTC. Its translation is CASGLPINF.

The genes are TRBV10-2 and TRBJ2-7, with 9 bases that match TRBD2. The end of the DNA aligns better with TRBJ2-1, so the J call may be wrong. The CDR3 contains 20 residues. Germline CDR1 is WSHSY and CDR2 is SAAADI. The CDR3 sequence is CASSEYQPAGGLRAYNEQFF. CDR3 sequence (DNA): TGCGCCAGCAGTGAGTACCAACCAGCGGGGGGCCTGCGGGCCTACAATGAGCAGTTCTTC.

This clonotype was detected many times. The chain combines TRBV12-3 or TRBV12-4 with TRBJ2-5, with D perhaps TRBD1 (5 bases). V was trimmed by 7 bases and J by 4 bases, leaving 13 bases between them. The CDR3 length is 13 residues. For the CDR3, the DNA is TGTGCCAGCACCCGGGCAGGGCCAGAGACCCAGTACTTC. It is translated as CASTRAGPETQYF.

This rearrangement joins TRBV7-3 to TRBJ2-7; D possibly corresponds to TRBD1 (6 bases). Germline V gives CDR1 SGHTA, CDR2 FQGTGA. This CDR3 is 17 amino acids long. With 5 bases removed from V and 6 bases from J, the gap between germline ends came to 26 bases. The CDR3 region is CASSKTGGTTGPAEQYF. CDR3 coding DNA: TGTGCCAGCAGCAAAACCGGAGGAACAACAGGGCCAGCCGAGCAGTACTTC.

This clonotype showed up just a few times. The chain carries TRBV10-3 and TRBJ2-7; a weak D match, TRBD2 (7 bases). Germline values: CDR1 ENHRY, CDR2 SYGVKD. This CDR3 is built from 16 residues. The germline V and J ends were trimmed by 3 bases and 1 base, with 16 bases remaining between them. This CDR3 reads CAISDGVGGPSYEQYF. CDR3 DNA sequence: TGTGCCATCAGTGATGGGGTCGGGGGGCCGTCCTACGAGCAGTACTTC.

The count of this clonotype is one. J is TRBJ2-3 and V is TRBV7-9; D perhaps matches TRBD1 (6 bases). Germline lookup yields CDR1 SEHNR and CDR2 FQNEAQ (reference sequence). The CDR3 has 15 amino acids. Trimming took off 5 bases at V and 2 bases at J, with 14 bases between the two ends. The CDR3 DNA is TGTGCCAGCAGCCGACAGGCGGCTGACACAGATACGCAGTATTTT. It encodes CASSRQAADTDTQYF.

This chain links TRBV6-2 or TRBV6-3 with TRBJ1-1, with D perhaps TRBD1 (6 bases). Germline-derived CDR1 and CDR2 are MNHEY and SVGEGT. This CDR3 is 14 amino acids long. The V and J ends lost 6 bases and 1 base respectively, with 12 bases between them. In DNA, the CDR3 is TGTGCCAGCAGACCCGACAGGTGGAACACTGAAGCTTTCTTT. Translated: CASRPDRWNTEAFF.

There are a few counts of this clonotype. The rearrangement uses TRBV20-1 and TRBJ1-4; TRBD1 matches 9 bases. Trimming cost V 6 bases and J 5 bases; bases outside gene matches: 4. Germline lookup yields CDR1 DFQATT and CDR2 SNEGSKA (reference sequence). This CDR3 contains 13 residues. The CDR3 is CSASGTGNEKLFF. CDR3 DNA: TGCAGTGCATCCGGGACAGGGAATGAAAAACTGTTTTTT.

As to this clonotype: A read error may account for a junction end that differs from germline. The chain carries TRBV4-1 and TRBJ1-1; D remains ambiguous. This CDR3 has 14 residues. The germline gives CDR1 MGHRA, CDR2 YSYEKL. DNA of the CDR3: TGCGCCAGCAGCCAGCGATTACCGCACACCGAAGCTTTCTTT. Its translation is CASSQRLPHTEAFF.

CDR3 protein: CASSQGTTLENIQYF. The CDR3 bases are TGCGCCAGCAGCCAGGGGACCACCCTTGAAAACATTCAGTACTTC. This chain uses TRBV5-1 with TRBJ2-4; D may be TRBD1 (6 bases). The CDR3 has 15 amino acids. Germline assignment: CDR1 SGHRS and CDR2 YFSETQ. The V gene lost 4 bases and the J gene lost 5 bases, with 16 bases spanning the gap.